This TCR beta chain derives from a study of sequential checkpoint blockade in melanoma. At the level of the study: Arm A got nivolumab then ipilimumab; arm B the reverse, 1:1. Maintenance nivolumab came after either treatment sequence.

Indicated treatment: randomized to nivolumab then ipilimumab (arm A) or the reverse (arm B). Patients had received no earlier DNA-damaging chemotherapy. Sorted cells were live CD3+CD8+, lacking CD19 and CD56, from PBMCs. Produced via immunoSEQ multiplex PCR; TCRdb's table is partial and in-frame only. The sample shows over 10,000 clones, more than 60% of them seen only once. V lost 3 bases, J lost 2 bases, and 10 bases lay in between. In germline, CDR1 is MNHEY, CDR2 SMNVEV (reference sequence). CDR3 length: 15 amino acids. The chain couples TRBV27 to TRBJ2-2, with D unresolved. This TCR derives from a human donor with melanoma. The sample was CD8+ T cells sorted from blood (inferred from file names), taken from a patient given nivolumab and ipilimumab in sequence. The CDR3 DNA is TGTGCCAGCAGTTTTCTGGCAGGAAACACCGGGGAGCTGTTTTTT. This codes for CASSFLAGNTGELFF.